Shown below are 15 T cell receptor beta chains from a single sample sequenced in a study of blood T cell repertoires in COVID-19 (dated by TCRdb to 2018 to 2020). Receptors were amplified or captured by the immunoSEQ multiplex PCR assay. TCRdb took over this immuneACCESS table, retaining in-frame rearrangements with V and J assigned. Such tables are incomplete; in checked studies, under half of the missing clones stem from an unresolved V gene, and the remainder is unexplained. The sample data list about 230,000 clones, and around 83% of these were observed just once. The biggest ten clones account for 5% to 6% of the sample. The sequencing sample was made of peripheral blood. The receptors derive from a man older than 75 with acute or convalescent COVID-19.

This clone showed up just a few times. V usage is TRBV29-1 and J usage is TRBJ2-3; 11 positions match TRBD2. Germline V gene lookup returns CDR1 SQVTM and CDR2 ANQGSEA. The CDR3 spans 14 residues. Losses at the gene ends were 6 bases for V and 0 bases for J; bases not matched to a gene: 2. The CDR3 spells CSVGLAASTDTQYF. The CDR3, as DNA: TGCAGCGTGGGACTAGCGGCCAGCACAGATACGCAGTATTTT.

CDR3 residues: CASSSTLVEQFF. In DNA form, the CDR3 reads TGTGCCAGCAGCTCGACTCTAGTTGAGCAGTTCTTC. This chain uses TRBV11-2 with TRBJ2-1; D remains unclear. CDR3 length: 12 amino acids. Germline V lookup: CDR1 SGHAT, CDR2 FQNNGV. V lost 4 bases and J lost 9, with 10 bases in between.

V usage is TRBV3-1 (or the pseudogene TRBV3-2) and J usage is TRBJ2-3; possible D gene TRBD2, 6 bases. Per the germline V gene, CDR1 is LGHDT and CDR2 is YNNKEL (reference sequence). Trimming shortened V by 1 base and J by 2 bases, and 13 bases separated the two germline ends. CDR3 size: 16 residues. CDR3: CASSQVRREITDTQYF. In DNA, the CDR3 is TGTGCCAGCAGCCAAGTGAGGAGGGAGATCACAGATACGCAGTATTTT.

The table lists this clone with a count of one. The rearrangement joins TRBV6-2 or TRBV6-3 to TRBJ2-1; 9 nucleotides line up with TRBD1. V was clipped by 5 bases and J by 7 bases; unmatched bases: 9. CDR1 and CDR2 from the germline V gene are MNHEY and SVGEGT. This CDR3 contains 15 residues. Here the CDR3 DNA reads TGTGCCAGCAGTACCCTCGGACAGGGGCGAAATGAGCAGTTCTTC. Protein product: CASSTLGQGRNEQFF.

The chain joins TRBV5-8 to TRBJ1-1, with D uncertain. The CDR3 is made up of 13 amino acids. With 2 bases removed from V and 4 bases from J, the gap between germline ends came to 9 bases. Germline values: CDR1 SGHTS, CDR2 YDEGEE. CDR3: CASSFGEGTEAFF. CDR3 DNA sequence: TGTGCCAGCAGCTTTGGAGAGGGCACTGAAGCTTTCTTT. The entire variable domain, with the rest obtained from reference TRBV5-8 and TRBJ1-1, is as follows: EAGVTQSPTHLIKTRGQQATLRCSPISGHTSVYWYQQALGLGLQFLLWYDEGEERNRGNFPPRFSGRQFPNYSSELNVNALELEDSALYLCASSFGEGTEAFFGQGTRLTVV.

This clone was recorded a few times. V is TRBV6-1 and J is TRBJ2-1; D is ambiguous. The CDR3 is made up of 13 amino acids. Germline V gene data show CDR1 as MNHNS and CDR2 as SASEGT. V was shortened by 1 base and J by 9 bases, with 10 bases between the two germline ends. CDR3 loop: CASSEVRGIEQFF. As DNA, the CDR3 is TGTGCCAGCAGTGAAGTCAGAGGCATTGAGCAGTTCTTC.

This clone has more than one count but fewer than ten. The CDR3 DNA is TGTGCCAGCAGCTTTTATGGGCTAGCGGGAGTAAGCGAGCAGTTCTTC. It translates to CASSFYGLAGVSEQFF. The chain has TRBV7-2 and TRBJ2-1; 10 bases match TRBD2. The CDR3 sequence is 16 residues long. Germline CDR1 and CDR2: SGHTA and FQGNSA. After removal of 3 bases from V and 10 bases from J, the junction contained 12 bases not matched to a gene.

The chain links TRBV24-1 to TRBJ2-5; TRBD1 matches at 8 bases. The V gene's germline CDR1 is KGHDR and CDR2 SFDVKD. This CDR3 has 13 amino acids. V shed 3 bases and J 5 bases; nucleotides not matched to a gene: 1. CDR3 DNA sequence: TGTGCCACCAGTGATAGGGACAGGGAGACCCAGTACTTC. It translates to CATSDRDRETQYF.

In nucleotides, the CDR3 is TGTGCCAGCAGCAGGGACAACGGCTCTGGAAACACCATATATTTT. Translating gives CASSRDNGSGNTIYF. This sequence joins TRBV2 and TRBJ1-3, with D possibly TRBD1 on 6 matching bases. This CDR3 spans 15 amino acids. The germline CDR1 and CDR2 sequences are SNHLY and FYNNEI. V was clipped by 6 bases and J by 0 bases, with 12 bases between them.

The chain uses TRBV2 and TRBJ1-1, with D perhaps TRBD1 (6 bases). V gave up 6 bases and J gave up 1 base, with 12 bases separating them. The CDR3 runs 14 residues. Germline V gene data show CDR1 as SNHLY and CDR2 as FYNNEI. CDR3 sequence reads: CASRAQGQNTEAFF. CDR3 bases: TGTGCCAGCAGGGCTCAGGGGCAGAACACTGAAGCTTTCTTT.

The rearrangement joins TRBV18 to TRBJ2-1; D not certain. Germline CDR1 and CDR2: KGHSH and LQKENI. Trimming removed 3 bases from V and 7 bases from J, with 10 bases in between. This CDR3 has 13 amino acids. CDR3 sequence: CASSPTSVNEQFF. DNA of the CDR3: TGTGCCAGCTCACCCACCAGCGTAAATGAGCAGTTCTTC.

The chain recombines TRBV7-2 with TRBJ1-4; TRBD1 matches 7 bases. Germline V gene sequence: CDR1 SGHTA, CDR2 FQGNSA. This CDR3 is 13 amino acids long. The ends lost 4 bases at V and 7 bases at J; junction bases unmatched: 3. CDR3 region: CASSYGTAEKLFF. The DNA of the CDR3 is TGTGCCAGCAGCTATGGGACAGCTGAAAAACTGTTTTTT.

This chain joins TRBV15 and TRBJ1-1, with TRBD1 as a possible D gene (6 bases). V was cut by 4 bases and J by 1 base, with 16 bases left in between. The CDR3 length is 16 residues. Germline V gives CDR1 LNHNV, CDR2 YYDKDF (reference sequence). CDR3 coding DNA: TGTGCCACCAGCACCGGGGGGGGGCGCTGGAACACTGAAGCTTTCTTT. Its translation is CATSTGGGRWNTEAFF.

This chain connects TRBV4-1 to TRBJ2-1; TRBD2 is a possible D gene (6 bases). Germline CDR1 is MGHRA and CDR2 is YSYEKL. The CDR3 has 15 residues. Trimming left V 0 bases short and J 8 bases short, with 14 bases between. CDR3 residues: CASSQDGYSGDEQFF. CDR3 coding DNA: TGCGCCAGCAGCCAAGATGGGTATTCGGGGGATGAGCAGTTCTTC.

V gene TRBV18 combines with J gene TRBJ2-5; D unclear. The CDR3 contains 13 residues. Germline CDR1 and CDR2: KGHSH and LQKENI. The V end lost 2 bases, the J end lost 0 bases, and 4 bases lay between the germline ends. CDR3 nucleotides: TGTGCCAGCTCACCATTAAACCAAGAGACCCAGTACTTC. It yields the protein CASSPLNQETQYF. The whole variable domain, filled in from reference TRBV18 and TRBJ2-5, reads NAGVMQNPRHLVRRRGQEARLRCSPMKGHSHVYWYRQLPEEGLKFMVYLQKENIIDESGMPKERFSAEFPKEGPSILRIQQVVRGDSAAYFCASSPLNQETQYFGPGTRLLVL.